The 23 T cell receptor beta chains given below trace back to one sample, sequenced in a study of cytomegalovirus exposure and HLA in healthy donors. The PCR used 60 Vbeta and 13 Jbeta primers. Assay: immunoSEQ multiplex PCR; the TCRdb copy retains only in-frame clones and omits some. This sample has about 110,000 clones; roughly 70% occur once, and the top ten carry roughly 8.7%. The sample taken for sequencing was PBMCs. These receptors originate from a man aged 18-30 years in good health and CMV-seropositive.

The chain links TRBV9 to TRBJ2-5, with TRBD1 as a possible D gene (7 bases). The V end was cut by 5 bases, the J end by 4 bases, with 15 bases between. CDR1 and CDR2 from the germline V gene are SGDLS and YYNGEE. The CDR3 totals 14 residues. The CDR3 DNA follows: TGTGCCAGCAGTGCGACAGGGAGGTTAGAGACCCAGTACTTC. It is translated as CASSATGRLETQYF.

CDR3 coding DNA: TGTGCCAGCAGCTCCCTAGGAGCGGGGGGCCGCTCCTACAATGAGCAGTTCTTC. Translated: CASSSLGAGGRSYNEQFF. V is TRBV7-9 and J is TRBJ2-1; 9 bases line up with TRBD2. V lost 4 bases and J lost 0; bases outside the gene matches: 10. This CDR3 comprises 18 residues. Germline V CDR1 and CDR2: SEHNR, FQNEAQ (reference sequence).

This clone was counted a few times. The CDR3 reads CASSSRQGSTDTQYF. In DNA form, the CDR3 reads TGTGCCAGCAGCTCCAGGCAGGGTAGCACAGATACGCAGTATTTT. This sequence joins TRBV5-4 and TRBJ2-3; TRBD1 might be the D (5 bases). The CDR3 contains 15 residues. The V gene's germline CDR1 is SGHNT and CDR2 YYREEE (reference sequence). Trimming pared 3 bases from V and 0 bases from J, leaving 11 bases between.

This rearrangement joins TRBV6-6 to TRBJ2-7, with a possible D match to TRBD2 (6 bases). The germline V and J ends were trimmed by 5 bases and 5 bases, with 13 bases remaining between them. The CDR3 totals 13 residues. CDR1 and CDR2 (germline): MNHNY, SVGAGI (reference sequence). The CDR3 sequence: CASSPGVSHEQYV. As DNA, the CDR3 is TGTGCCAGCAGTCCGGGGGTCAGCCACGAGCAGTACGTC.

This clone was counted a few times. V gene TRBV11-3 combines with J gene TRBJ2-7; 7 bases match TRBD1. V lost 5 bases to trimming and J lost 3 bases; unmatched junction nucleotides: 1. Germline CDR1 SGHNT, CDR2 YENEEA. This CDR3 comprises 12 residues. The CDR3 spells CASSGDSYEQYF. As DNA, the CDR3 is TGTGCCAGCAGCGGGGACAGCTACGAGCAGTACTTC.

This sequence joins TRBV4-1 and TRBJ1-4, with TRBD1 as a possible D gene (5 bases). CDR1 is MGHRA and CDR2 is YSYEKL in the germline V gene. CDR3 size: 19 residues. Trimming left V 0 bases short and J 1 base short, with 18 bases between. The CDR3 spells CASSQDFRAGPGTNEKLFF. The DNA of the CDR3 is TGCGCCAGCAGCCAAGATTTTAGGGCAGGGCCAGGAACTAATGAAAAACTGTTTTTT.

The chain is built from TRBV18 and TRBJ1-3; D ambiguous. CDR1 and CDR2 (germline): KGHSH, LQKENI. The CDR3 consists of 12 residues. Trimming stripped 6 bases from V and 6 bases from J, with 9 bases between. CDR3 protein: CASSSPLNTIYF. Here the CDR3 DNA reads TGTGCCAGCTCCTCCCCCCTAAACACCATATATTTT.

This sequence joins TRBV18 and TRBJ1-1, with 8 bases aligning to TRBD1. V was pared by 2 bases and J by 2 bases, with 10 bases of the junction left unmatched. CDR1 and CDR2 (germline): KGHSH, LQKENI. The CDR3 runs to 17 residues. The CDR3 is CASSPFRGRAVNTEAFF. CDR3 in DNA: TGTGCCAGCTCACCATTCAGGGGGCGCGCAGTCAACACTGAAGCTTTCTTT.

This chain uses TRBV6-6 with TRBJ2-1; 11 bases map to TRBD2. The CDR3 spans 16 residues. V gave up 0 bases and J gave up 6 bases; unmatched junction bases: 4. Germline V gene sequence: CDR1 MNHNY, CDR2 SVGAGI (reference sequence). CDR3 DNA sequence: TGTGCCAGCAGTTACTCTAGCGGGGGGGCGAGCAATGAGCAGTTCTTC. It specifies CASSYSSGGASNEQFF.

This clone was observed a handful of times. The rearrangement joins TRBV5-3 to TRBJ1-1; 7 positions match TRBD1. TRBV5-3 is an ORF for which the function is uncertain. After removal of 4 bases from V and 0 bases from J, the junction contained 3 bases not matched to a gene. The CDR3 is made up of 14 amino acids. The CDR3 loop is CARSRGQMNTEAFF. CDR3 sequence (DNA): TGTGCCAGAAGCAGGGGACAGATGAACACTGAAGCTTTCTTT.

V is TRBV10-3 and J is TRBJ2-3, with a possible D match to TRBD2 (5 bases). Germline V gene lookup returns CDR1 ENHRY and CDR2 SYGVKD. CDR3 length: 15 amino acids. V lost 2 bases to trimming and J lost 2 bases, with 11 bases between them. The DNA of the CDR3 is TGTGCCATCAGTGAGGGAGGTCACCCCACAGATACGCAGTATTTT. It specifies CAISEGGHPTDTQYF.

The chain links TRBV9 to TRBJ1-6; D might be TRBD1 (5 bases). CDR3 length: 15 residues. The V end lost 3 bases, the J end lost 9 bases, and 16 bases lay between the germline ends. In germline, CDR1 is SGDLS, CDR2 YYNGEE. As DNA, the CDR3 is TGTGCCAGCAGCGCGGGGGGAGGGAGGAGTTCACCCCTCCACTTT. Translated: CASSAGGGRSSPLHF.

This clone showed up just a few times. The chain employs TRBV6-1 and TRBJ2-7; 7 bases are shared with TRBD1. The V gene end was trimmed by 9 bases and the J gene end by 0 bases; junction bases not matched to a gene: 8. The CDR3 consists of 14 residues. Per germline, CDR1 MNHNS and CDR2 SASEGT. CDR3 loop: CASGYGTASYEQYF. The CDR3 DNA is TGTGCCAGTGGATACGGGACAGCCTCCTACGAGCAGTACTTC.

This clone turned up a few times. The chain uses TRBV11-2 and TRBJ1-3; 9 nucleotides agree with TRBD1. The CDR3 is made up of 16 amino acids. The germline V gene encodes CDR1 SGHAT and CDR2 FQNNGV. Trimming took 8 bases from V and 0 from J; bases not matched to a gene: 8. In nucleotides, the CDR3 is TGTGCCAGCCGACAGGGGGAACCTAGCTCTGGAAACACCATATATTTT. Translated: CASRQGEPSSGNTIYF.

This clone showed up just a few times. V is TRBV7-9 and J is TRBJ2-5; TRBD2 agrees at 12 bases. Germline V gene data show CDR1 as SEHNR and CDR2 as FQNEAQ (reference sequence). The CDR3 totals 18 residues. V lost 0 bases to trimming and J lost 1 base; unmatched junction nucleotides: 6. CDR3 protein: CASSLAPLAGGRQETQYF. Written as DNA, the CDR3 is TGTGCCAGCAGCTTAGCGCCCCTAGCGGGGGGGCGCCAAGAGACCCAGTACTTC.

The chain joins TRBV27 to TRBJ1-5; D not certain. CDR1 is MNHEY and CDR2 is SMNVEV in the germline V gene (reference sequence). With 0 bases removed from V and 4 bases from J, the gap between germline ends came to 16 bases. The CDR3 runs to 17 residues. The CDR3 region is CASSLSIGALRNQPQHF. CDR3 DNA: TGTGCCAGCAGTTTATCGATTGGAGCGTTGAGGAATCAGCCCCAGCATTTT.

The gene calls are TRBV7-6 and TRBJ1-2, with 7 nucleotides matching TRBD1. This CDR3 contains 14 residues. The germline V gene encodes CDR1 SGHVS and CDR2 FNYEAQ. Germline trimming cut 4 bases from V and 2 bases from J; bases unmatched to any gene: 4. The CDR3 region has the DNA TGTGCCAGCAGCTCAGCGACAGGGAACTATGGCTACACCTTC. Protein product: CASSSATGNYGYTF. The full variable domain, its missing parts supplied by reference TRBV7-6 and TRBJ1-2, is GAGVSQSPRYKVTKRGQDVALRCDPISGHVSLYWYRQALGQGPEFLTYFNYEAQQDKSGLPNDRFSAERPEGSISTLTIQRTEQRDSAMYRCASSSATGNYGYTFGSGTRLTVV.

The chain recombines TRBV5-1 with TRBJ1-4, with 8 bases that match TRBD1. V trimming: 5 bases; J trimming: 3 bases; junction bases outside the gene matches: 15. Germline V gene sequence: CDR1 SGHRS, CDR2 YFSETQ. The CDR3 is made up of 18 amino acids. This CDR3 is CASSYSPQGAQANEKLFF. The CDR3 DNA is TGCGCCAGCAGTTATTCGCCTCAGGGGGCGCAGGCTAATGAAAAACTGTTTTTT.

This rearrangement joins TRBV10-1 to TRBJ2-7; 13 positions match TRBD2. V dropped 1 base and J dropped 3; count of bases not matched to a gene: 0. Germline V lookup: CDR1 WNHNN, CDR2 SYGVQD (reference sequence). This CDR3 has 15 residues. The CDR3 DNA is TGCGCCAGCAGTGAGTGGACTAGCGGGGGCTACGAGCAGTACTTC. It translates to CASSEWTSGGYEQYF.

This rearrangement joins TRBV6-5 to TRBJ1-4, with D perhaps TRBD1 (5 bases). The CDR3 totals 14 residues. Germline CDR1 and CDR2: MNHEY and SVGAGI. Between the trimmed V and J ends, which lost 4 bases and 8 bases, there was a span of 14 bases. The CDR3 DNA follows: TGTGCCAGCAGTTCAGGGTTCATTCGGGAAAAACTGTTTTTT. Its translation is CASSSGFIREKLFF.

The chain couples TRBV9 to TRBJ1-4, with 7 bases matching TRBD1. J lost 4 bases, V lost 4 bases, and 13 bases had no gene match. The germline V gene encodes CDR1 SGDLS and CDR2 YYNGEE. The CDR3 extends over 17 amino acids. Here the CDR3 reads CASSPKSSGTDNEKLFF. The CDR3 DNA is TGTGCCAGCAGCCCCAAAAGCTCCGGGACAGATAATGAAAAACTGTTTTTT.

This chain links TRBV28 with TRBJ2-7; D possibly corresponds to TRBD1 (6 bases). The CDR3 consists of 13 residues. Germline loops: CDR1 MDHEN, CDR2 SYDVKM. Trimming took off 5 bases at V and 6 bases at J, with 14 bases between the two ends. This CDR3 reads CASSRGQNSEQYV. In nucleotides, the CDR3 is TGTGCCAGCAGTCGCGGACAGAATAGCGAGCAGTACGTC.

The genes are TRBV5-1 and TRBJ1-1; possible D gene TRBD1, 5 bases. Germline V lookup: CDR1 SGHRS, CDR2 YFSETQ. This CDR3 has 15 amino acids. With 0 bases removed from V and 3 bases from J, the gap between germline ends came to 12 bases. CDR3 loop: CASSLGGVGYTEAFF. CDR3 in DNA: TGCGCCAGCAGCTTGGGGGGGGTAGGGTACACTGAAGCTTTCTTT.